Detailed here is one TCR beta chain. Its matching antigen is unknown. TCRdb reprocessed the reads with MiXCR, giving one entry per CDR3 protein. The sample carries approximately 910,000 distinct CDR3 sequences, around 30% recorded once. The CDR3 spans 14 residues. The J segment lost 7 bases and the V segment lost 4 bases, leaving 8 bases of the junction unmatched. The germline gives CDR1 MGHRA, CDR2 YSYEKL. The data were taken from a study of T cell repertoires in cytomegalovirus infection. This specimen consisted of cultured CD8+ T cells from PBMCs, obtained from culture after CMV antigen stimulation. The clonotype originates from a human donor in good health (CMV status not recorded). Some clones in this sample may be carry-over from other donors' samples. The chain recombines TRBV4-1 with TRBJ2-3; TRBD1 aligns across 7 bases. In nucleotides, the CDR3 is TGCGCCAGCAGCCCCCAGGGGGTGTATCATACGCAGTATTTT. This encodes CASSPQGVYHTQYF.